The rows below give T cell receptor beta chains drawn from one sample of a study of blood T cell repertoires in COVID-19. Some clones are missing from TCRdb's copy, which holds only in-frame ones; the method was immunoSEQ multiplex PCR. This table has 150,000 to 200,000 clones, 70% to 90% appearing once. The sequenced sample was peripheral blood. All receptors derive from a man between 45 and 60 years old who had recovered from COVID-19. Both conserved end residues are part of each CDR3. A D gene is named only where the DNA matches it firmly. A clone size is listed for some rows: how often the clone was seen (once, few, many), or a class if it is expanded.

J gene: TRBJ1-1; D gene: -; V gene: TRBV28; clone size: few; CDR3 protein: CASRGGHWNTEAFF; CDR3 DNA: TGTGCCAGCAGAGGTGGACACTGGAACACTGAAGCTTTCTTT
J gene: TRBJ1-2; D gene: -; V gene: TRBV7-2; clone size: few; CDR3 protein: CASSLGRSGWGYTF; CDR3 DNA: TGTGCCAGCAGCTTAGGAAGATCCGGGTGGGGCTACACCTTC
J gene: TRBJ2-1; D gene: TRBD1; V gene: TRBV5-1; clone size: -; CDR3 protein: CASSRDRGTNEQFF; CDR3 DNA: TGCGCCAGCAGCCGGGACAGGGGGACAAATGAGCAGTTCTTC
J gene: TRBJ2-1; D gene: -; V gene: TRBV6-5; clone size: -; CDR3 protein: CASSYQGFYNEQFF; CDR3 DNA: TGTGCCAGCAGTTACCAGGGATTCTACAATGAGCAGTTCTTC
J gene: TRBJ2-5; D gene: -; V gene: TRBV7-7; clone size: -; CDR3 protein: CASSLGSSQETQYF; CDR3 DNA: TGTGCCAGCAGCTTAGGAAGTAGCCAAGAGACCCAGTACTTC
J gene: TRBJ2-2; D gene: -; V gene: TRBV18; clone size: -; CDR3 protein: CASSPATPNTGELFF; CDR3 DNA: TGTGCCAGCTCACCGGCGACACCGAACACCGGGGAGCTGTTTTTT
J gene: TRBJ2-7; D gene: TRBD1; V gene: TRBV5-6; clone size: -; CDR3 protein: CASATGGRYEQYF; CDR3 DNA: TGTGCCAGTGCGACAGGGGGCCGGTACGAGCAGTACTTC
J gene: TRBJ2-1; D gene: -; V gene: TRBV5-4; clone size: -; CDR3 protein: CASSPGTRDGDEQFF; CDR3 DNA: TGTGCCAGCAGCCCCGGGACTCGAGATGGAGATGAGCAGTTCTTC
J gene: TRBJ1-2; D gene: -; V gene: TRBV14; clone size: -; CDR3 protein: CASSQGEVDGYTF; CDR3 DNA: TGTGCCAGCAGCCAAGGGGAGGTTGATGGCTACACCTTC
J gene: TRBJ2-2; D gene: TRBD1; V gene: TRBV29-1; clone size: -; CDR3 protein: CSVVGQGKIAGELFF; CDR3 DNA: TGCAGCGTTGTGGGACAGGGGAAGATCGCCGGGGAGCTGTTTTTT